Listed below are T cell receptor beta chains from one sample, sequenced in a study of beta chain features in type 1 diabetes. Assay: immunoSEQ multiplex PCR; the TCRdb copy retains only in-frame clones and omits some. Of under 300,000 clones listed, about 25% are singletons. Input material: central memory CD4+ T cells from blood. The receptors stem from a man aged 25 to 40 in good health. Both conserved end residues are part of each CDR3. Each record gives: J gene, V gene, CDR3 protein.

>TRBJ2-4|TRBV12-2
CPPGESKNIQYF
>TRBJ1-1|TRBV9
CASSVGDSTEAFF
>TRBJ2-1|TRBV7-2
CASSPSRTTSGQFF
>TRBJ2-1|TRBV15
CATSPGGPYNEQFF
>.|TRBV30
CAWSPALSEQYF
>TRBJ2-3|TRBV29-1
CSVRGLTGSSTDTQYF
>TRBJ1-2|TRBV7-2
CASSRDTAAYGYTF
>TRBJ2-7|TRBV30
CAWSGLHEQYF
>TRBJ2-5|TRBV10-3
CAISGLGKQETQYF
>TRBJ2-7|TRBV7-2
CASSSPQGSYEQYF